These 21 T cell receptor beta chains were all obtained from the same sample, sequenced in a study of blood T cell repertoires in COVID-19. The data were produced by immunoSEQ multiplex PCR, yet TCRdb's version contains in-frame clones alone and is incomplete. The table has approximately 170,000 clones, approximately 95% seen once. The sequencing input was peripheral blood. The origin of the receptors is a woman aged 60-75 years with COVID-19, enrolled during active disease.

The chain couples TRBV6-5 to TRBJ1-2; no clear D gene. Trimming cost V 7 bases and J 6 bases, with 15 bases left between them. CDR3 size: 13 residues. The germline V gene has CDR1 MNHEY and CDR2 SVGAGI. The DNA for the CDR3 is TGTGCCAGCAAGAAAGTCGAGGAGGATGGCTACACCTTC. Its protein is CASKKVEEDGYTF.

This clone was counted once. The junction departs from germline at one end; a sequencing error may be responsible. The rearrangement uses TRBV3-1 (or the pseudogene TRBV3-2) and TRBJ1-2; D is unresolved. Looked up from germline, CDR1 is LGHDT and CDR2 is YNNKEL (reference sequence). The CDR3 is made up of 12 amino acids. For the CDR3, the DNA is TGTGCCAGCAGCCAAGTTAGTCAGAGGCCCCTCTTC. Its protein product is CASSQVSQRPLF.

The CDR3 here is CSALRDRGNGYTF. As DNA, the CDR3 is TGCAGCGCCCTTCGGGACAGGGGAAACGGCTACACCTTC. The chain uses TRBV29-1 and TRBJ1-2, with 10 bases aligning to TRBD1. This CDR3 contains 13 residues. V gave up 7 bases and J gave up 8 bases; unmatched junction bases: 10. The germline V gene has CDR1 SQVTM and CDR2 ANQGSEA.

The chain carries TRBV25-1 and TRBJ2-5; TRBD1 aligns across 8 bases. The CDR3 spans 15 residues. The germline gives CDR1 MGHDK, CDR2 SYGVNS. The J segment lost 4 bases and the V segment lost 6 bases, leaving 10 bases of the junction unmatched. CDR3 loop: CASRWSGGASETQYF. DNA for the CDR3: TGTGCCAGCAGGTGGTCAGGGGGCGCATCAGAGACCCAGTACTTC. Complete variable domain (other parts from reference TRBV25-1 and TRBJ2-5): EADIYQTPRYLVIGTGKKITLECSQTMGHDKMYWYQQDPGMELHLIHYSYGVNSTEKGDLSSESTVSRIRTEHFPLTLESARPSHTSQYLCASRWSGGASETQYFGPGTRLLVL.

The chain couples TRBV20-1 to TRBJ1-2; D possibly corresponds to TRBD1 (6 bases). Trimming stripped 3 bases from V and 1 base from J, with 9 bases between. Per germline, CDR1 DFQATT and CDR2 SNEGSKA (reference sequence). CDR3 length: 13 residues. The CDR3 sequence is CSASTDSNYGYTF. Here the CDR3 DNA reads TGCAGTGCTAGTACGGACAGTAACTATGGCTACACCTTC.

This chain uses TRBV2 with TRBJ2-5, with TRBD2 matching over 7 bases. Trimming took 6 bases from V and 1 from J; bases not matched to a gene: 8. This CDR3 contains 15 residues. CDR1 SNHLY and CDR2 FYNNEI come from the germline V gene. The CDR3 here is CASRGRKRGQETQYF. In DNA, the CDR3 is TGTGCCAGCAGGGGACGGAAGCGGGGCCAAGAGACCCAGTACTTC. The full variable domain, its missing parts supplied by reference TRBV2 and TRBJ2-5, is EPEVTQTPSHQVTQMGQEVILRCVPISNHLYFYWYRQILGQKVEFLVSFYNNEISEKSEIFDDQFSVERPDGSNFTLKIRSTKLEDSAMYFCASRGRKRGQETQYFGPGTRLLVL.

In DNA form, the CDR3 reads TGTGCCAGCAGCTTAGCGGCAGGGTTTGGCACCGGGGAGCTGTTTTTT. The encoded protein is CASSLAAGFGTGELFF. The chain employs TRBV7-8 and TRBJ2-2; a possible D gene is TRBD1 (5 bases). The CDR3 is 16 amino acids. Germline loops: CDR1 SGHVS, CDR2 FQNEAQ. V lost 0 bases to trimming and J lost 4 bases, with 12 bases between them.

V usage is TRBV6-1 and J usage is TRBJ2-3, with 11 bases that match TRBD2. The V gene's germline CDR1 is MNHNS and CDR2 SASEGT. This CDR3 has 18 amino acids. Unmatched junction bases numbered 9, after V lost 4 bases and J lost 0 bases. Written as DNA, the CDR3 is TGTGCCAGCAGTGCCTTAACTAGCGGGGGACCTAGCACAGATACGCAGTATTTT. Protein: CASSALTSGGPSTDTQYF.

The chain links TRBV5-1 to TRBJ2-1; a weak D match, TRBD2 (6 bases). Deletions cut 0 bases from V and 8 bases from J, with 24 bases between. Germline CDR1 and CDR2: SGHRS and YFSETQ. The CDR3 has 18 residues. CDR3 in amino acids: CASSLAVVRGPTGDEQFF. The DNA for the CDR3 is TGCGCCAGCAGCTTGGCCGTAGTAAGGGGCCCGACGGGAGATGAGCAGTTCTTC.

The CDR3 is CASSIVPGAGDNSPLHF. The CDR3 DNA follows: TGTGCCAGTAGTATAGTACCTGGAGCAGGGGATAATTCACCCCTCCACTTT. V usage is TRBV19 and J usage is TRBJ1-6; D is possibly TRBD1 (6 bases). Trimming took off 1 base at V and 5 bases at J, with 15 bases between the two ends. Germline CDR1 LNHDA, CDR2 SQIVND (reference sequence). The CDR3 contains 17 residues.

The count of this clone is one. V is TRBV11-3 and J is TRBJ1-1, with D perhaps matching TRBD1 (6 bases). There are 14 residues in the CDR3. The V gene's germline CDR1 is SGHNT and CDR2 YENEEA. Trimming removed 2 bases at V and 0 bases at J, with 7 bases between. CDR3 loop: CASSLQGMNTEAFF. The CDR3 DNA follows: TGTGCCAGCAGCTTACAGGGGATGAACACTGAAGCTTTCTTT.

In the case of this clone: Other DNA sequences within the sample encode an identical CDR3. V is TRBV18 and J is TRBJ1-1; the D is unclear. Deletions cut 3 bases from V and 1 base from J, with 9 bases between. In germline, CDR1 is KGHSH, CDR2 LQKENI. This CDR3 contains 14 residues. CDR3 loop: CASSPGQTNTEAFF. CDR3 in DNA: TGTGCCAGCTCACCTGGGCAGACGAACACTGAAGCTTTCTTT.

V is TRBV5-1 and J is TRBJ1-1; D unclear. Germline-derived CDR1 and CDR2 are SGHRS and YFSETQ. V shed 4 bases and J shed 0 bases, with 10 bases lying between them. The CDR3 is 14 amino acids. The CDR3 DNA sequence: TGCGCCAGCAGCACCGGGAGGATGAACACTGAAGCTTTCTTT. It codes for CASSTGRMNTEAFF. Full variable domain (missing parts from reference TRBV5-1 and TRBJ1-1): KAGVTQTPRYLIKTRGQQVTLSCSPISGHRSVSWYQQTPGQGLQFLFEYFSETQRNKGNFPGRFSGRQFSNSRSEMNVSTLELGDSALYLCASSTGRMNTEAFFGQGTRLTVV.

The genes are TRBV7-2 and TRBJ1-1, with TRBD1 identical over 10 bases. The junction had 15 bases not matched to a gene; V was cut back by 3 bases and J by 8 bases. The CDR3 has 17 amino acids. The germline V gene encodes CDR1 SGHTA and CDR2 FQGNSA. CDR3 in DNA: TGTGCCAGCAGCTTCTCCGACAGGGGGCGTGGGGCTCCCGAAGCTTTCTTT. It specifies CASSFSDRGRGAPEAFF. The full variable domain, rest sourced from reference TRBV7-2 and TRBJ1-1, is GAGVSQSPSNKVTEKGKDVELRCDPISGHTALYWYRQSLGQGLEFLIYFQGNSAPDKSGLPSDRFSAERTGGSVSTLTIQRTQQEDSAVYLCASSFSDRGRGAPEAFFGQGTRLTVV.

The chain joins TRBV18 to TRBJ2-5; the D gene is possibly TRBD1 (6 bases). CDR1 KGHSH and CDR2 LQKENI come from the germline V gene. The CDR3 length is 13 residues. With 2 bases removed from V and 14 bases from J, the gap between germline ends came to 18 bases. Here the CDR3 reads CASSPSLRDIGYF. The CDR3 region has the DNA TGTGCCAGCTCACCATCCTTACGGGACATCGGATACTTC.

The chain joins TRBV18 to TRBJ1-2; 9 bases fit TRBD1. The junction had 15 bases not matched to a gene; V was cut back by 3 bases and J by 4 bases. Germline-derived CDR1 and CDR2 are KGHSH and LQKENI. This CDR3 has 18 amino acids. This CDR3 is CASSPATGQGTRLYGYTF. CDR3 sequence (DNA): TGTGCCAGCTCACCTGCCACGGGACAGGGAACTCGACTCTATGGCTACACCTTC.

The chain couples TRBV15 to TRBJ1-4, with D possibly TRBD1 on 5 matching bases. The CDR3 contains 15 residues. The germline V and J ends were trimmed by 0 bases and 7 bases, with 12 bases remaining between them. Germline assignment: CDR1 LNHNV and CDR2 YYDKDF (reference sequence). The CDR3 DNA reads as TGTGCCACCAGCAGAGATACAGGTTTAGTTGAAAAACTGTTTTTT. The encoded protein is CATSRDTGLVEKLFF.

This clone has just a few counts. The V gene is TRBV5-1, the J gene TRBJ2-7; weak D call: TRBD1 (6 bases). Trimming left V 4 bases short and J 0 bases short, with 17 bases between. CDR3 length equals 16 residues. Germline lookup yields CDR1 SGHRS and CDR2 YFSETQ. The CDR3 loop is CASSPSPVGASYEQYF. For the CDR3, the DNA is TGCGCCAGCAGCCCCTCGCCCGTGGGGGCCTCCTACGAGCAGTACTTC.

CDR3 protein: CASSLMTAEAFF. DNA for the CDR3: TGTGCCAGCAGCTTAATGACAGCTGAAGCTTTCTTT. The V call is TRBV7-9, the J call TRBJ1-1; weak D call: TRBD1 (5 bases). Trimming shortened V by 2 bases and J by 6 bases, and 7 bases separated the two germline ends. The V gene's germline CDR1 is SEHNR and CDR2 FQNEAQ (reference sequence). This CDR3 region has 12 residues.

The rearrangement uses TRBV9 and TRBJ2-1, with 10 bases that match TRBD1. CDR3 length: 16 amino acids. Germline V gene sequence: CDR1 SGDLS, CDR2 YYNGEE. V lost 4 bases, J lost 7 bases, and 11 bases stayed unmatched. The CDR3 DNA reads as TGTGCCAGCAGCCCTAGGGGGGGACAGGGGACTAATGAGCAGTTCTTC. Translation: CASSPRGGQGTNEQFF.

This chain joins TRBV19 and TRBJ2-4, with 8 positions matching TRBD1. The CDR3 has 13 residues. J lost 8 bases, V lost 9 bases, and 9 bases had no gene match. CDR1 and CDR2 from the germline V gene are LNHDA and SQIVND (reference sequence). The CDR3 here is CASRTGSRDIQYF. In DNA, the CDR3 is TGTGCCAGCAGGACAGGGAGTAGGGACATTCAGTACTTC.